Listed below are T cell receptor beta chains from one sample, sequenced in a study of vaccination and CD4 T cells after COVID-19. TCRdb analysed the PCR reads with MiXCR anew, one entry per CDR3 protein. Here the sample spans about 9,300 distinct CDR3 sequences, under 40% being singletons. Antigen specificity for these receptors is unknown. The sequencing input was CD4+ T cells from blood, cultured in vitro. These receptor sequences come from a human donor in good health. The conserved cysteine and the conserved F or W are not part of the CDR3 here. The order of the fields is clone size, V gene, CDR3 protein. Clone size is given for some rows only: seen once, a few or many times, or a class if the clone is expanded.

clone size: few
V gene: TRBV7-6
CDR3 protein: ASSLDRDPTDTQY

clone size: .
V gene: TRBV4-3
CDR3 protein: ASSQDFTSGLNNEQF

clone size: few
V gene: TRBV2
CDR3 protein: ASSDARTNQPQH

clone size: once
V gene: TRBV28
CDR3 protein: ASSLYGLEADTQY

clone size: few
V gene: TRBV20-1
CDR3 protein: SARDVGQGITGANVLT

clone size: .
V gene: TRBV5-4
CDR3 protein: ASSLHGGYQQY

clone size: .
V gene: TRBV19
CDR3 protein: ASSGQLYQPQH

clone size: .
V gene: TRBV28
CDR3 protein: ASRETFSYEQY

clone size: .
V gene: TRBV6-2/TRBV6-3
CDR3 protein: ASSYSSHGNEQF

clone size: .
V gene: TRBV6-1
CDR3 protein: ASRRTGGDEKLF

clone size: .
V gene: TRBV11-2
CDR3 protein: ASTVAGYNEQF

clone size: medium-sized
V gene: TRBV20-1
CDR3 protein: SARDISRAGSNQPQH

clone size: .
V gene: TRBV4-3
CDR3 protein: ASSQGGASLDYGYT

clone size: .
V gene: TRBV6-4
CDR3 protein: ASSDSTSGSNEQF

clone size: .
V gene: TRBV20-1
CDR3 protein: SAVGTGVYEQY

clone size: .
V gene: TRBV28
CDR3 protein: ASRQVHQPQH

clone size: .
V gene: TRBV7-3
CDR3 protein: ASSKRDRLDYEQY

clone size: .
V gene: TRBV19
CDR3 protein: ASSGSGGPEAQY

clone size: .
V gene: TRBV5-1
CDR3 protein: ASSLDGQGPEQY

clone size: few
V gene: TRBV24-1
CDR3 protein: ATSDYQSEAF